Shown below are 26 T cell receptor beta chains from a single sample sequenced in a study of CD8+CD57+ T cells in acquired aplastic anemia. According to the study, genomic DNA was the template for TCR beta VDJ and CDR3 profiling. TCRdb re-called the reads through MiXCR, storing one row per CDR3 protein. The top ten hold 35% to 50% of the sample, which has around 180,000 distinct CDR3 sequences, 55% to 80% seen once. The material sequenced was sorted CD4+, CD8+, or CD8+CD57+ T cells (not recorded which) from PBMCs. The receptors shown here come from a human donor in good health.

Only a few counts were recorded for this clonotype. The rearrangement uses TRBV20-1 and TRBJ2-5, with 7 bases identical to TRBD1. The CDR3 loop spans 13 amino acids. Germline values: CDR1 DFQATT, CDR2 SNEGSKA (reference sequence). With 4 bases clipped from V and 5 bases from J, the junction kept 7 bases outside the gene matches. In nucleotides, the CDR3 is TGCAGTGCTATGGTAGGGGGCCGGGAGACCCAGTACTTC. As protein: CSAMVGGRETQYF.

The rearrangement joins TRBV19 to TRBJ1-1; tentative D call: TRBD1 (5 bases). V dropped 9 bases and J dropped 1 base, with 12 bases sitting between them. The CDR3 has 13 residues. Per germline, CDR1 LNHDA and CDR2 SQIVND (reference sequence). Here the CDR3 reads CASLGRGNTEAFF. CDR3 nucleotide sequence: TGTGCCAGCCTCGGGAGGGGGAACACTGAAGCTTTCTTT.

V gene TRBV5-4 combines with J gene TRBJ2-7; possible D gene TRBD2, 5 bases. V shed 1 base and J shed 4 bases, with 12 bases lying between them. The CDR3 spans 14 residues. Looked up from germline, CDR1 is SGHNT and CDR2 is YYREEE (reference sequence). CDR3 protein: CASSLSAAEYEQYF. The CDR3 DNA follows: TGTGCCAGCAGCTTGTCAGCGGCGGAATACGAGCAGTACTTC.

The chain combines TRBV2 with TRBJ2-7, with D unresolved. The tail of the sequence fits TRBJ2-1 better, so the J call may be wrong. The CDR3 runs 14 residues. CDR1 is SNHLY, CDR2 FYNNEI, per germline. The CDR3 DNA follows: TGTGCCAGCAGTCAGTACGATCCTATCGATGAGCAGTTCTTC. Protein product: CASSQYDPIDEQFF.

The chain couples TRBV4-3 to TRBJ1-6; 10 bases line up with TRBD1. The CDR3 has 14 residues. V was pared by 5 bases and J by 8 bases, with 3 bases of the junction left unmatched. CDR1 and CDR2 (germline): LGHNA, YSLEER. Here the CDR3 DNA reads TGCGCCAGCAGCTTCGGGACAGGGGATTCACCCCTCCACTTT. It encodes CASSFGTGDSPLHF.

This clonotype was seen just once. The chain uses TRBV25-1 and TRBJ2-7; 8 bases line up with TRBD1. The CDR3 is made up of 15 amino acids. V lost 5 bases and J lost 5; bases outside the gene matches: 11. The germline CDR1 and CDR2 sequences are MGHDK and SYGVNS. CDR3 nucleotides: TGTGCCAGCAGTTTGGGGACAGGATCGGTTCACGAGCAGTACTTC. As protein: CASSLGTGSVHEQYF.

This rearrangement joins TRBV19 to TRBJ1-5; D unresolved. Germline V CDR1 and CDR2: LNHDA, SQIVND (reference sequence). Trimming cost V 1 base and J 9 bases, with 19 bases left between them. The CDR3 runs 16 residues. CDR3 DNA sequence: TGTGCCAGTAGTATAGGGTCCCCTTCGGGGTATTGGCCCCAGCATTTT. The encoded protein is CASSIGSPSGYWPQHF.

At least ten counts were recorded for this clonotype. The chain uses TRBV9 and TRBJ2-7; 12 bases match TRBD2. Germline CDR1 is SGDLS and CDR2 is YYNGEE. The CDR3 has 16 residues. Trimming cost V 3 bases and J 1 base; bases outside gene matches: 5. The DNA of the CDR3 is TGTGCCAGCAGCGCCGACGGGACTAGCGGGTCCTACGAGCAGTACTTC. Amino acids: CASSADGTSGSYEQYF.

This sequence joins TRBV7-2 and TRBJ1-6; 8 bases line up with TRBD1. Trimming cost V 0 bases and J 6 bases; bases outside gene matches: 4. CDR3 length: 16 residues. Germline V gene sequence: CDR1 SGHTA, CDR2 FQGNSA. CDR3 bases: TGTGCCAGCAGCTTAGCAGGACAGGGAGGTAATTCACCCCTCCACTTT. Its translation is CASSLAGQGGNSPLHF. Full variable domain (remainder filled in from reference TRBV7-2 and TRBJ1-6): GAGVSQSPSNKVTEKGKDVELRCDPISGHTALYWYRQSLGQGLEFLIYFQGNSAPDKSGLPSDRFSAERTGGSVSTLTIQRTQQEDSAVYLCASSLAGQGGNSPLHFGNGTRLTVT.

As regards this clonotype: The limits of the CDR3 on the DNA are not certain, so only TCRdb's listed CDR3 is given. The chain carries TRBV21-1 and TRBJ2-7; TRBD1 was called by the table and not checked on the DNA. TRBV21-1 is shown as a pseudogene. The CDR3 has 15 residues if both end residues are counted. CDR3 sequence: CASSVGSGASYEQYF.

This chain's CDR3 is CASSSRRYEQFF. The CDR3 DNA reads as TGTGCCAGCAGCTCCCGGCGATATGAGCAGTTCTTC. V gene TRBV7-2 combines with J gene TRBJ2-1; D gene unclear. V was cut by 4 bases and J by 8 bases, with 9 bases left in between. From germline, CDR1 is SGHTA and CDR2 FQGNSA. The CDR3 is made up of 12 amino acids.

The table lists this clonotype with many counts. The chain is built from TRBV24-1 and TRBJ2-1, with D uncertain. The CDR3 has 18 amino acids. V was pared by 3 bases and J by 0 bases, with 17 bases between. Germline CDR1 reads KGHDR; CDR2 reads SFDVKD. CDR3: CATSDLQHSWSSYNEQFF. The CDR3 region has the DNA TGTGCCACCAGTGATCTTCAGCATTCCTGGAGCTCCTACAATGAGCAGTTCTTC.

This chain joins TRBV10-3 and TRBJ1-1; possible D gene TRBD1, 5 bases. Germline V CDR1 and CDR2: ENHRY, SYGVKD. V was pared by 2 bases and J by 1 base, with 11 bases between. CDR3 size: 15 residues. CDR3 amino acids: CAISEGWQGNTEAFF. CDR3 coding DNA: TGTGCCATCAGTGAGGGCTGGCAGGGGAACACTGAAGCTTTCTTT.

Of note for this clonotype: One end of the junction does not line up with germline, which may come from a read error. The J gene is TRBJ2-1, the V gene TRBV7-9, with D possibly matching TRBD1 (6 bases). The CDR3 extends over 15 amino acids. Germline CDR1 reads SEHNR; CDR2 reads FQNEAQ (reference sequence). The chain's CDR3 is CASSAEAPRGGEQFF. The CDR3 coding sequence is TGCGCCAGCAGCGCCGAGGCCCCCAGGGGCGGAGAGCAGTTCTTC.

The rearrangement joins TRBV19 to TRBJ1-2, with a weak D call TRBD1 (5 bases). V lost 7 bases, J lost 4 bases, and 22 bases lay in between. CDR1 and CDR2 (germline): LNHDA, SQIVND (reference sequence). This CDR3 comprises 16 residues. The CDR3 protein is CASMEYRERGAYGYTF. The CDR3 bases are TGTGCCAGTATGGAGTACCGTGAGAGGGGTGCCTATGGCTACACCTTC.

Relative to its sample, this clonotype is medium-sized. V usage is TRBV7-9 and J usage is TRBJ1-1; D perhaps matches TRBD1 (5 bases). V was trimmed by 7 bases and J by 3 bases, leaving 12 bases between them. The CDR3 extends over 13 amino acids. Germline V gene lookup returns CDR1 SEHNR and CDR2 FQNEAQ (reference sequence). The CDR3 loop reads CASTQGSYTEAFF. CDR3 sequence (DNA): TGTGCCAGCACCCAGGGTAGCTACACTGAAGCTTTCTTT.

The V call is TRBV11-2, the J call TRBJ2-7; 9 positions match TRBD2. CDR3 length: 14 amino acids. Germline values: CDR1 SGHAT, CDR2 FQNNGV. Trimming took 1 base from V and 7 from J; bases not matched to a gene: 5. CDR3 sequence reads: CASSLGAGGHEQYF. The CDR3 DNA reads as TGTGCCAGCAGCTTAGGAGCGGGAGGACATGAGCAGTACTTC. Together with reference TRBV11-2 and TRBJ2-7, the CDR3 gives the full variable domain: EAGVAQSPRYKIIEKRQSVAFWCNPISGHATLYWYQQILGQGPKLLIQFQNNGVVDDSQLPKDRFSAERLKGVDSTLKIQPAKLEDSAVYLCASSLGAGGHEQYFGPGTRLTVT.

The sample holds one count of this clonotype. CDR3 in amino acids: CASSFVGNEQYF. The CDR3 DNA sequence: TGTGCCAGCAGCTTTGTAGGAAACGAGCAGTACTTC. This chain uses TRBV7-2 with TRBJ2-7; D is unclear. Between the trimmed V and J ends, which lost 3 bases and 5 bases, there was a span of 8 bases. Germline CDR1 SGHTA, CDR2 FQGNSA. The CDR3 loop spans 12 amino acids.

CDR3 sequence reads: CASSLMETNPGGYTF. The CDR3 coding sequence is TGTGCCAGCAGCTTGATGGAGACCAACCCTGGTGGCTACACCTTC. The V call is TRBV25-1, the J call TRBJ1-2; D is unresolved. Germline values: CDR1 MGHDK, CDR2 SYGVNS. Trimming took off 6 bases at V and 7 bases at J, with 21 bases between the two ends. The CDR3 is 15 amino acids.

This clonotype was seen at least ten times. J is TRBJ1-2 and V is TRBV19, with a weak D call TRBD1 (5 bases). With 8 bases removed from V and 4 bases from J, the gap between germline ends came to 14 bases. CDR1 and CDR2 from the germline V gene are LNHDA and SQIVND (reference sequence). The CDR3 has 13 residues. CDR3 DNA: TGTGCCAGTTCGGGACCGATTGCCTATGGCTACACCTTC. It codes for CASSGPIAYGYTF.

To note about this clonotype: A much larger clone lies a single base off, so this may be a read error. V gene TRBV6-2 or TRBV6-3 combines with J gene TRBJ2-7; D is unclear. Germline V lookup: CDR1 MNHEY, CDR2 SVGEGT. This CDR3 region has 13 residues. The CDR3 loop is CACSPLSAYEQYF. The CDR3 nucleotides are TGTGCCTGCAGCCCCTTATCAGCCTACGAGCAGTACTTC.

The rearrangement uses TRBV5-1 and TRBJ2-7; the match to TRBD2 covers 13 bases. From germline, CDR1 is SGHRS and CDR2 YFSETQ. Trimming at V came to 1 base and at J to 4 bases, leaving 11 bases not matched to a gene. The CDR3 length is 18 residues. Here the CDR3 reads CASSLRTSGSGELYEQYF. CDR3 sequence (DNA): TGCGCCAGCAGCTTGAGGACTAGCGGGAGTGGGGAGTTGTACGAGCAGTACTTC.

The V call is TRBV12-3 or TRBV12-4, the J call TRBJ2-3; D perhaps matches TRBD1 (5 bases). V was cut by 5 bases and J by 4 bases, with 13 bases left in between. The CDR3 sequence is 14 residues long. The CDR3 DNA reads TGTGCCAGCAGTGGCTCACAGGACGCAGATACGCAGTATTTT. It translates to CASSGSQDADTQYF.

Worth noting for this clonotype: At one end the junction does not follow the germline gene, possibly because of a read error. The chain uses TRBV10-3 and TRBJ2-7, with 7 bases matching TRBD1. Germline CDR1 and CDR2: ENHRY and SYGVKD. The CDR3 length is 16 residues. DNA for the CDR3: TGTGCCAGCAGTTCCCCGGCGGCAGGGGGTATGTACGAGCAGTACTTC. Translating it yields CASSSPAAGGMYEQYF.

At least ten counts were recorded for this clonotype. CDR3 in amino acids: CASSGLAGVDEQFF. The DNA of the CDR3 is TGTGCCAGCAGTGGACTAGCGGGAGTCGATGAGCAGTTCTTC. The chain couples TRBV25-1 to TRBJ2-1; 12 bases line up with TRBD2. V shed 4 bases, J shed 8 bases, and the junction held 3 bases outside the gene matches. This CDR3 region has 14 residues. In germline, CDR1 is MGHDK, CDR2 SYGVNS.

A note on this clonotype: Compared with germline, one end of the junction differs, possibly owing to a read error. The V call is TRBV9, the J call TRBJ2-1, with 7 bases matching TRBD1. The CDR3 spans 14 residues. CDR1 and CDR2 (germline): SGDLS, YYNGEE. The DNA of the CDR3 is TGCGCCAGCAGCATCACCGGGACAGAAGGTGAGCAGTTCTTC. It translates to CASSITGTEGEQFF.